This T cell receptor (beta chain) is from a study of T-cell reconstitution after alpha-beta-depleted transplantation in children (dated by TCRdb to 2016 to 2017). About the investigation overall: The study quantitatively tracked T-cell immune reconstitution after TCRalphabeta/CD19-depleted allogeneic hematopoietic cell transplantation in children using TCR repertoire profiling.

There are 14 amino acids in the CDR3, from cysteine to phenylalanine inclusive. Solely the CDR3 DNA is kept, with 42 bases framed from the first base. As encoded in the germline V gene, CDR1 is KGHSH while CDR2 is LQKENI. V sheds 2 bases and J sheds 3 bases, leaving 9 bases between their ends. The research as a whole found: The apparently early recovery of alphabetaT-cell counts about two months after transplant reportedly depended on only several hundred rapidly expanded clones that came from non-depleted graft cells. Over subsequent months, a decline in hyperexpanded clone frequencies was noted, and after one year, T-cell counts and TCRbeta diversity were mostly ascribed to newly produced T cells. In some patients, high TCRbeta diversity at day 60 was attributed to recipient T cells and intrathymic progenitors that had survived conditioning.

The library relied on PCR. The sequencing machine was an Illumina HiSeq 2500. To normalize quantification of the TCRbeta repertoire, the TCR libraries were built with molecular barcoding that relied on unique molecular identifiers. TCRdb passed the public sequencing reads through fastp at Q25 and MiXCR, retaining productive beta sequences. A single entry per CDR3 protein holds the most common genes and DNA from its merged rows. The sample includes about a million distinct CDR3 sequences, with roughly 29% observed a single time. Over 25% of the sample is in the top ten clones. Details on this clonotype: What this receptor recognizes is not known. The input lacks base qualities; no much larger clone sits a single base away.

What this sample's treatment or condition label stands for: allogeneic hematopoietic cell transplantation with graft depleted of TCRalphabeta T cells and CD19 B cells. Transplant recipients were children who received TCRalphabeta/CD19-depleted allogeneic hematopoietic cell grafts. The sequence was collected from a boy younger than two who had a stem cell transplant for SCID, so the T cells may come from the graft donor. The chain was built from TRBV18 and TRBJ2-3; TRBD1 is a possible D gene, resting on 6 matching bases. Specimen: PBMCs, mostly from graft donor cells, collected 360 days after TCRalphabeta/CD19-depleted stem cell transplant. CDR3 sequence: CASSPWGPTDTQYF. The nucleotides are TGTGCCAGCTCACCATGGGGGCCTACAGATACGCAGTATTTT.